This T cell receptor (beta chain) emerged from a study of blood T cell repertoires in COVID-19. The CDR3 spans 17 residues. Germline V lookup: CDR1 SGHRS, CDR2 YFSETQ. V lost 5 bases to trimming and J lost 0 bases; unmatched junction nucleotides: 5. As processed by the authors: From reference gene primer amplification, estimates of nucleated cell counts were derived. Generated by immunoSEQ multiplex PCR, the TCRdb table keeps only in-frame clones and is missing some. V and J calls and clone size follow that table, whereas D and trimming were derived from the DNA. The repertoire holds over 300,000 clones, more than 70% seen once, with 0.95% to 1.5% in the top ten.

The TCR comes from a man in his forties or fifties with acute or convalescent COVID-19. The rearrangement joins TRBV5-1 to TRBJ2-7, with TRBD2 identical over 16 bases. The sample was peripheral blood. The CDR3 loop reads CASSRGLAGGTSYEQYF. The CDR3 DNA sequence: TGCGCCAGCAGTAGGGGACTAGCGGGAGGGACCTCCTACGAGCAGTACTTC.